This TCR beta chain derives from a study of blood T cell repertoires in COVID-19. Study context: The cDNA or gDNA used as material had been derived from T cells, B-cell-depleted T cells, or PBMCs.

The germline V gene has CDR1 GTSNPN and CDR2 SVGIG (reference sequence). The junction had 11 bases not matched to a gene; V was cut back by 5 bases and J by 2 bases. This CDR3 is built from 15 residues. Profiling relied on immunoSEQ multiplex PCR, and the TCRdb table lists in-frame clones only, not all of them. The sample includes roughly 350,000 clones, over 80% of them seen just once. Seattle researchers signed up patients amid active infection and tracked them longitudinally. The sample taken for sequencing was peripheral blood. The source is a woman aged 45-60 years with COVID-19, enrolled during active disease. The chain is built from TRBV30 and TRBJ1-1; 7 positions match TRBD1. CDR3: CAWEGQALSNTEAFF. The CDR3 DNA reads as TGTGCCTGGGAAGGACAGGCCCTATCAAACACTGAAGCTTTCTTT.